This T cell receptor beta chain was recovered during a study of T cells in Graves' hyperthyroidism and ophthalmopathy. Study-level findings and limits: Blood held most thyroid clonotypes expanded above 0.001 frequency.

This clonotype has just one count. The antigen remains unidentified. The source material, RNA transcripts, was used to amplify TCR beta CDR3 regions. First-round RT-PCR targeting the TCR CDR3 was performed with the HTBI primer set. A single record per CDR3 protein comes from TCRdb applying MiXCR to the multiplex PCR reads. The profile shows some 500,000 distinct CDR3 sequences, around 15% of them singletons. In germline, CDR1 is LNHDA, CDR2 SQIVND (reference sequence). Deletions cut 5 bases from V and 1 base from J, with 14 bases between. The CDR3 covers 15 residues. Hyperthyroidism patients were newly diagnosed, had disease duration under 2 months, and were aged 18 to 65 years.

This sequence joins TRBV19 and TRBJ1-1; a possible D gene is TRBD1 (5 bases). The TCR was taken from a young woman with Graves' hyperthyroidism. Sequences were obtained from blood. The CDR3 loop reads CASSPPPGTNTEAFF. CDR3 DNA: TGTGCCAGTAGTCCTCCCCCAGGGACGAACACTGAAGCTTTCTTT. Based on the CDR3 plus reference TRBV19 and TRBJ1-1, the full variable domain is DGGITQSPKYLFRKEGQNVTLSCEQNLNHDAMYWYRQDPGQGLRLIYYSQIVNDFQKGDIAEGYSVSREKKESFPLTVTSAQKNPTAFYLCASSPPPGTNTEAFFGQGTRLTVV.